The text below deals with one T cell receptor beta chain. What it recognizes is unknown. Authors' analysis steps: ImmunoSEQ output lacked quality scores and full-length reads, limiting matched filtering. Sequenced by immunoSEQ multiplex PCR; TCRdb stores in-frame clones only, minus some. V, J and clone size reflect that table, while D and trimming were determined from the DNA. Seen here are 2 million to 2.5 million clones, about 92% observed once, and the top ten hold 0.35% to 0.5%. These data come from a study of shared clonotypes between healthy human individuals. Study in general: Two women and a few men aged 18 to 49 served as donors.

Adult Caucasians living in Nashville, Tennessee made up all of the donors. Findings of the study overall: Clonotypes not shared had lower generation probabilities than those common to all four donors.

The CDR3 is 14 residues long. Germline V gene data show CDR1 as SQVTM and CDR2 as ANQGSEA. The V and J ends lost 7 bases and 4 bases, in that order; junction bases with no gene match: 13. The chain has TRBV29-1 and TRBJ2-7; TRBD2 aligns across 7 bases. The TCR comes from a man aged 18 to 35 in good health. Some clones in this sample may be carry-over from other donors' samples. The source material was naive CD4+ T cells from PBMCs. Subset described: CD45RA+ positively selected. The CDR3 bases are TGCAGCGCGCGGATAAGAGGGGAGGGATACGAGCAGTACTTC. Translated: CSARIRGEGYEQYF.